The 5 T cell receptor beta chains below all came from one sample that was sequenced in a study of blood T cells in healthy people across ages. Primed by a sample-barcoded 5' primer and a J-beta primer mix, a second PCR proceeded for about 7 to 12 cycles. MiXCR was run by TCRdb on the 5' RACE reads, yielding one entry per CDR3 protein. The sample comprises a few hundred thousand distinct CDR3 sequences, approximately 52% of which are singletons, and 45% to 60% rests with the top ten. Sequencing was performed on blood. These receptors originate from a man between 60 and 75 years old in good health.

The chain uses TRBV5-1 and TRBJ2-3, with 8 nucleotides matching TRBD1. The V segment lost 4 bases and the J segment 1 base; nucleotides outside the gene matches: 5. Germline V gene lookup returns CDR1 SGHRS and CDR2 YFSETQ. The CDR3 covers 15 residues. CDR3 in amino acids: CASSPKTGGTDTQYF. The CDR3 bases are TGCGCCAGCAGCCCCAAGACAGGGGGCACAGATACGCAGTATTTT.

CDR3 sequence: CASSSQLTGELFF. The CDR3 region has the DNA TGTGCCAGCAGTTCGCAGCTCACCGGGGAGCTGTTTTTT. The chain is built from TRBV12-3 or TRBV12-4 and TRBJ2-2; D gene unclear. There are 13 residues in the CDR3. V was shortened by 4 bases and J by 4 bases, with 7 bases between the two germline ends.

V and J are TRBV7-2 and TRBJ2-7, with TRBD2 as a possible D gene (5 bases). V lost 4 bases, J lost 0 bases, and 13 bases lay in between. There are 15 residues in the CDR3. Germline V gene data show CDR1 as SGHTA and CDR2 as FQGNSA. The CDR3: CASSSRPGSSYEQYF. The CDR3 nucleotides are TGTGCCAGCAGCTCCCGACCGGGAAGCTCCTACGAGCAGTACTTC. Based on the CDR3 plus reference TRBV7-2 and TRBJ2-7, the full variable domain is GAGVSQSPSNKVTEKGKDVELRCDPISGHTALYWYRQSLGQGLEFLIYFQGNSAPDKSGLPSDRFSAERTGGSVSTLTIQRTQQEDSAVYLCASSSRPGSSYEQYFGPGTRLTVT.

At least ten counts were recorded for this clonotype. V usage is TRBV20-1 and J usage is TRBJ1-6; D unclear. Germline values: CDR1 DFQATT, CDR2 SNEGSKA (reference sequence). V lost 0 bases, J lost 9 bases, and 9 bases lay in between. The CDR3 totals 13 residues. The CDR3 spells CSAREIWSSPLHF. CDR3 nucleotides: TGCAGTGCTAGAGAAATCTGGAGTTCACCCCTCCACTTT.

In its sample, this clonotype was seen a few times. CDR3: CASSLAFYNEQFF. CDR3 nucleotide sequence: TGTGCCAGCAGCTTAGCATTCTACAATGAGCAGTTCTTC. The chain combines TRBV7-2 with TRBJ2-1, with D unclear. This CDR3 is built from 13 residues. V lost 0 bases, J lost 3 bases, and 3 bases lay in between. Germline assignment: CDR1 SGHTA and CDR2 FQGNSA.